The T cell receptor beta chain described here comes from a study of T cells in Graves' hyperthyroidism and ophthalmopathy. There were TCR beta CDR3 regions amplified from RNA transcripts. Using the HTBI primer set, a first-round RT-PCR was run on the TCR CDR3. TCRdb ran MiXCR on the multiplex PCR reads and lists one entry per CDR3 protein. Among 500,000 to 600,000 distinct CDR3 sequences listed, 20% were seen once. This CDR3 has 13 residues. From germline, CDR1 is SQVTM and CDR2 ANQGSEA. The germline V and J ends were trimmed by 7 bases and 6 bases, with 16 bases remaining between them. The sample consisted of blood. The gene calls are TRBV29-1 and TRBJ2-4; no definite D call. The receptor's source is a man aged 35 to 55 with Graves' ophthalmopathy. The DNA of the CDR3 is TGCAGCGCCGCCGCGGTCCTGGGAAACATTCAGTACTTC. Protein product: CSAAAVLGNIQYF.